The source of this T cell receptor beta chain is a study of naive and memory T cell subsets. Findings and caveats of the study: There was no ground truth to check naive and memory subset results.

V gave up 3 bases and J gave up 1 base; unmatched junction bases: 13. CDR1 is LGHNA, CDR2 YSLEER, per germline. There are 18 residues in the CDR3. The beta constant-region primer was an equimolar mix of two oligonucleotides covering TRBC1 and TRBC2. Ligated cDNA was amplified by four rounds of PCR with nested alpha and beta constant-region primers and SP2. TCRdb analysed the UMI-ligation and nested PCR reads with MiXCR anew, one entry per CDR3 protein. Of approximately 29,000 distinct CDR3 sequences listed, around 20% are singletons. Remarks on this clonotype: Its antigen is not known.

Cells stained for CD3, CD4, CD8, CD45RA and CD27 were sorted into four subsets. Sorting gates: effector memory CD45RA-CD27-, EMRA CD45RA+CD27-. This clonotype originated in a human donor in good health. Sequenced sample: effector memory CD4+ T cells from blood. As to subset: effector memory, CD45RA- CD27-. This chain connects TRBV4-3 to TRBJ2-7, with 9 nucleotides matching TRBD2. The CDR3 DNA reads as TGCGCCAGCAGCCAGAGGGCGGCGGTAGCGGGAGTGTCCTACGAGCAGTACTTC. Translated, it gives CASSQRAAVAGVSYEQYF.